A selection of T cell receptor beta chains follows, all from one sample in a study of CD8 T cells in ankylosing spondylitis. From the 5' RACE reads, TCRdb called clonotypes with MiXCR, one entry per CDR3 protein. Of under 300,000 distinct CDR3 sequences listed, around 10% are singletons. Sequenced sample: blood, either unsorted or a sorted T cell fraction (not recorded which). These receptors were collected from a male donor with ankylosing spondylitis or in good health (not recorded which). The conserved cysteine and the conserved F or W are not part of the CDR3 here. The D gene is left open where the match is weak.

>TRBV5-1|10|TRBJ2-7|.
ASRASTYEQY
>TRBV28|14|TRBJ1-5|TRBD1
ASRDRGFRGNQPQH
>TRBV5-6|11|TRBJ2-7|TRBD2
ASSSKLAWEQY
>TRBV9|12|TRBJ2-5|.
ASSVGIGEETQY
>TRBV6-1|12|TRBJ2-7|.
ASSEVGRSYEQY
>TRBV20-1|9|TRBJ1-1|.
SEGSNTEAF
>TRBV19|10|TRBJ2-2|.
ASSIAVGELF
>TRBV24-1|12|TRBJ2-3|.
ATSATRGPDTQY
>TRBV10-2|10|TRBJ1-2|.
ASAGRNYGYT
>TRBV2|11|TRBJ1-5|.
ASSESRNQPQH
>TRBV20-1|11|TRBJ1-2|.
SAREPGGGSYT
>TRBV12-3/TRBV12-4|14|TRBJ2-6|.
ASSPSGESGANVLT
>TRBV20-1|11|TRBJ2-5|TRBD2
SGLAGGRETQY
>TRBV28|10|TRBJ1-6|.
ASSFGSSPLH
>TRBV6-5|9|TRBJ2-1|.
ASSYGGEQF
>TRBV21-1|14|TRBJ2-5|.
ASSKFAGGTQETQY
>TRBV6-1|12|TRBJ1-2|TRBD1
ASRPRQGPQGYT
>TRBV7-2|14|TRBJ2-5|TRBD2
ASSISGASGGETQY
>TRBV12-3/TRBV12-4|12|TRBJ2-1|.
ASRFSSGYNEQF
>TRBV5-1|12|TRBJ1-1|.
ASRRDGMNTEAF
>TRBV30|12|TRBJ1-5|.
AWDRGPSNQPQH
>TRBV12-3/TRBV12-4|11|TRBJ2-7|TRBD2
ASSRAGEGEQY
>TRBV10-3|13|TRBJ2-1|.
AISPLGTLNNEQF
>TRBV29-1|13|TRBJ1-2|TRBD1
SVPGTGSPRYGYT
>TRBV20-1|10|TRBJ1-1|.
SAGDLGSEAF
>TRBV11-2|13|TRBJ2-7|.
ASSLGFLASYEQY
>TRBV20-1|15|TRBJ2-3|TRBD2
SASPSSGRGSTDTQY
>TRBV6-5|14|TRBJ2-2|.
ASSYSQGGSTGELF
>TRBV6-1|15|TRBJ1-5|.
ASSRYLGTDSNQPQH
>TRBV6-1|13|TRBJ2-2|TRBD1
ASSKGQGKTGELF
>TRBV4-1|15|TRBJ2-1|.
ASSPWQGSRKPNEQF
>TRBV24-1|13|TRBJ2-3|.
ATQGPTLFADTQY
>TRBV20-1|11|TRBJ2-5|TRBD2
SARPGGQETQY
>TRBV7-6|12|TRBJ2-1|TRBD2
VSSLASGSAEQF
>TRBV29-1|10|TRBJ1-1|TRBD1
SVSGTGTEAF
>TRBV28|13|TRBJ1-5|TRBD1
ASSALDRGHQPQH
>TRBV25-1|16|TRBJ2-3|TRBD2
ASSESSGLAGGTDTQY
>TRBV5-1|11|TRBJ2-7|TRBD1
ASSSQGAREQY
>TRBV5-1|12|TRBJ1-6|.
ASRTGQINSPLH
>TRBV29-1|12|TRBJ2-2|.
SVGGGAGTGELF
>TRBV9|14|TRBJ2-3|TRBD1
ASSAAPTGITDTQY
>TRBV5-1|14|TRBJ1-3|.
ASSLKDIHSGNTIY
>TRBV20-1|11|TRBJ2-7|.
SALQGPDYEQY
>TRBV5-1|11|TRBJ2-6|.
ASKNFGANVLT
>TRBV20-1|17|TRBJ2-5|.
SARDPVPGTVPGKETQY
>TRBV7-9|9|TRBJ2-5|.
ASTQEETQY
>TRBV12-3/TRBV12-4|12|TRBJ2-1|TRBD2
ASSWTSGFYEQF
>TRBV6-2/TRBV6-3|12|TRBJ2-5|.
ASTPARDLETQY
>TRBV6-5|15|TRBJ2-7|TRBD1
ASSYSFGTGIAYEQY
>TRBV29-1|16|TRBJ2-6|TRBD1
SVEGTGTGYSGANVLT
>TRBV6-1|11|TRBJ2-2|.
ASRSVRAGELF